This section outlines one TCR beta chain sequence together with its context. TCRdb analysed the PCR reads with MiXCR anew, one entry per CDR3 protein. Here the sample spans some 70,000 distinct CDR3 sequences, roughly 20% being singletons. The germline V and J ends were trimmed by 1 base and 4 bases, with 7 bases remaining between them. The CDR3 runs 13 residues. The data originate from a study of molecular identifiers for immune sequencing clone quantification. Specimen: naive CD8+ T cells from blood, with Jurkat cell RNA spiked in. Subset of the sample: FACS-sorted CD8+CD4-CCR7+CD45RA+ naive T cells. V is TRBV12-3 or TRBV12-4 and J is TRBJ2-5; D gene ambiguous. This clonotype was sampled from a human donor in good health. Some libraries in this study had Jurkat cell RNA spiked in. The CDR3 protein is CASSLVVRETQYF. CDR3 DNA: TGTGCCAGCAGTTTAGTTGTGCGAGAGACCCAGTACTTC.